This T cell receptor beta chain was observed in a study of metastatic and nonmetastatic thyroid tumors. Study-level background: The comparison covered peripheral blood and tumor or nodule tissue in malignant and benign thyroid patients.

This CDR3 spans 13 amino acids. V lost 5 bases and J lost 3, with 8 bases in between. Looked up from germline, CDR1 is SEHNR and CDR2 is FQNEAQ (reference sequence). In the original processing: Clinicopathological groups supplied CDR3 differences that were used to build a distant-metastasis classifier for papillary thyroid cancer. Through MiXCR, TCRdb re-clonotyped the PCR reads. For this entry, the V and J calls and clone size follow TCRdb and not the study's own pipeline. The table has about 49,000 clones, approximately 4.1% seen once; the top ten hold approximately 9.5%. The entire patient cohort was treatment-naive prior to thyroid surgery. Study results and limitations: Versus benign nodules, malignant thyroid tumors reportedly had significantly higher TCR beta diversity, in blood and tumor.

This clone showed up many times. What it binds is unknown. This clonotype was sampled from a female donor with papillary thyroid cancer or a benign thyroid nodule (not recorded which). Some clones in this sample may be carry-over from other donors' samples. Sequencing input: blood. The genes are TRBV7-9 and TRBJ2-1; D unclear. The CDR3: CASSAPHYNEQFF. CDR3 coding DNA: TGTGCCAGCAGCGCCCCCCACTACAATGAGCAGTTCTTC.